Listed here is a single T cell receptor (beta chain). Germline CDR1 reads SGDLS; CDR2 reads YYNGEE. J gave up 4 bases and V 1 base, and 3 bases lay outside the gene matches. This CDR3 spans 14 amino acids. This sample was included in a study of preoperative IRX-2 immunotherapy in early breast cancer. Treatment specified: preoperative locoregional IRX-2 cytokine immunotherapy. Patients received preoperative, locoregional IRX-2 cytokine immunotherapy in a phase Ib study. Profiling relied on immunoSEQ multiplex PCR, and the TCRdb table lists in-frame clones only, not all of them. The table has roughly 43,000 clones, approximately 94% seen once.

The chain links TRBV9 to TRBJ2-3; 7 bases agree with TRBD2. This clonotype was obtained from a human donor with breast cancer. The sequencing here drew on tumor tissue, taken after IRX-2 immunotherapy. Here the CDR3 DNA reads TGTGCCAGCAGCGTAAATGGGAGGGCAGATACGCAGTATTTT. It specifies CASSVNGRADTQYF.